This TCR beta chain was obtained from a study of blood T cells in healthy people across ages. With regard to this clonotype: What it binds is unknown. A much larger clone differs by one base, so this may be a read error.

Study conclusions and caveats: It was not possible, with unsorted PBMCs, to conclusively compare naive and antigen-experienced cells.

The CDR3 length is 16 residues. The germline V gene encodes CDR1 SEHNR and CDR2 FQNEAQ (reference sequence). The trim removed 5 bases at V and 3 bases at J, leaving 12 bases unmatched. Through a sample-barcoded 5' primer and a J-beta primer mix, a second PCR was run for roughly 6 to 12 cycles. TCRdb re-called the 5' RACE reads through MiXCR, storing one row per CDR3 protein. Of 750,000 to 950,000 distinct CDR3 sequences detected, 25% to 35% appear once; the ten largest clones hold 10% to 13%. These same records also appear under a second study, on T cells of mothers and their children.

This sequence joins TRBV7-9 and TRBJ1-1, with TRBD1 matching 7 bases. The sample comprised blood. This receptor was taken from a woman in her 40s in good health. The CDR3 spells CASSLNPGQADTEAFF. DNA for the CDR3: TGTGCCAGCAGCCTAAATCCTGGACAGGCGGACACTGAAGCTTTCTTT.